The 30 T cell receptor beta chains below all came from one sample that was sequenced in a study of breast tumors, draining lymph nodes, adjacent tissues. MiXCR, run by TCRdb on the multiplex PCR reads, gives a single entry per CDR3 protein. In the table there are tens of thousands of distinct CDR3 sequences, more than 20% of which are singletons. Sequenced sample: breast tumor tissue. The source is a female donor with breast cancer. Some clones in this sample may be carry-over from other donors' samples.

For this clonotype: The conserved phenylalanine or tryptophan is not found at the CDR3 terminus, so this likely reflects a read error. The J gene is TRBJ2-3, the V gene TRBV5-4; D remains ambiguous. The CDR3 sequence is 14 residues long. Trimming took 5 bases from V and 1 from J, leaving 11 bases between them. Germline V gene lookup returns CDR1 SGHNT and CDR2 YYREEE (reference sequence). The CDR3: CASRVYSGTDTQYV. The CDR3 coding sequence is TGTGCCAGCAGAGTGTACTCCGGCACAGATACGCAGTATGTT.

This clonotype was counted at least ten times. CDR3 bases: TGCGCCAGCAGCTTTGACAGGGCCTACGAGCAGTACTTC. This gives the protein CASSFDRAYEQYF. The genes are TRBV5-1 and TRBJ2-7, with 7 bases that match TRBD1. This CDR3 is built from 13 residues. Per germline, CDR1 SGHRS and CDR2 YFSETQ. The ends lost 2 bases at V and 2 bases at J; junction bases unmatched: 1.

This clonotype has a count of ten or more. The gene calls are TRBV7-9 and TRBJ1-5; D might be TRBD1 (5 bases). The length of the CDR3 is 16 residues. V was trimmed by 5 bases and J by 1 base, leaving 15 bases between them. CDR1 is SEHNR, CDR2 FQNEAQ, per germline (reference sequence). The DNA of the CDR3 is TGTGCCAGCAGCCACGGAGTCGACAGCAGCAATCAGCCCCAGCATTTT. Amino acid sequence: CASSHGVDSSNQPQHF.

This clonotype was detected only a few times. A much larger clone lies a single base off, so this may be a read error. The V and J genes are TRBV12-3 or TRBV12-4 and TRBJ1-2; D may be TRBD1 (5 bases). CDR3 size: 16 residues. Here the CDR3 DNA reads TGTGTCAGCAGTTTATTCGACAGCCGTGATAACTATGGCTACACCTTC. Translation gives CVSSLFDSRDNYGYTF.

This clonotype was seen ten or more times. The rearrangement uses TRBV20-1 and TRBJ2-5; the D gene is possibly TRBD2 (6 bases). CDR3 length: 16 residues. CDR1 and CDR2 from the germline V gene are DFQATT and SNEGSKA (reference sequence). Trimming took off 3 bases at V and 4 bases at J, with 21 bases between the two ends. CDR3 DNA sequence: TGCAGTGCTAGCGACCCGTCTAGCGCCGATCGAGAGACCCAGTACTTC. Its protein is CSASDPSSADRETQYF.

At least ten counts were recorded for this clonotype. The rearrangement links TRBV7-2 to TRBJ2-3; tentatively, D is TRBD2 (5 bases). Germline CDR1 is SGHTA and CDR2 is FQGNSA. The CDR3 is made up of 13 amino acids. V lost 1 base to trimming and J lost 7 bases, with 9 bases between them. The CDR3 coding sequence is TGTGCCAGCAGCTTAGGCCCCGGGAATACGCAGTATTTT. This sequence encodes CASSLGPGNTQYF.

This clonotype was seen repeatedly, ten times or more. J is TRBJ2-6 and V is TRBV27, with no clear D. The CDR3 loop spans 17 amino acids. V lost 1 base and J 2 bases, leaving 12 bases between the germline ends. The germline CDR1 and CDR2 sequences are MNHEY and SMNVEV (reference sequence). This CDR3 is CASSLFGLRPGANVLTF. CDR3 sequence (DNA): TGTGCCAGCAGTTTATTTGGCCTAAGGCCTGGGGCCAACGTCCTGACTTTC.

A word on this clonotype: A much larger clone differs by one base, so this may be a read error. V gene TRBV4-1 combines with J gene TRBJ2-7, with a weak D call TRBD1 (5 bases). The V end lost 0 bases, the J end lost 2 bases, and 11 bases lay between the germline ends. The germline gives CDR1 MGHRA, CDR2 YSYEKL. This CDR3 spans 15 amino acids. CDR3 sequence (DNA): TGCGCCAGCAGCCAAGAACCAAGGGGAACCTACGAGCAGTACTTC. This translates into CASSQEPRGTYEQYF.

This clonotype was seen many times. V usage is TRBV5-1 and J usage is TRBJ1-2; no clear D. V lost 2 bases to trimming and J lost 1 base, with 12 bases between them. This CDR3 contains 15 residues. Germline CDR1 reads SGHRS; CDR2 reads YFSETQ. The CDR3 spells CASSLRADRNYGYTF. DNA of the CDR3: TGCGCCAGCAGCTTAAGGGCGGACCGTAACTATGGCTACACCTTC.

This clonotype was seen repeatedly, ten times or more. The chain combines TRBV6-6 with TRBJ2-3, with D possibly being TRBD1 (6 bases). This CDR3 region has 13 residues. V was pared by 5 bases and J by 8 bases, with 14 bases between. Looked up from germline, CDR1 is MNHNY and CDR2 is SVGAGI (reference sequence). CDR3 DNA: TGTGCCAGCAGTGCCAACAGGGATGGTACGCAGTATTTT. This encodes CASSANRDGTQYF.

This clonotype was found many times. J is TRBJ1-3 and V is TRBV4-2; 8 positions match TRBD1. Germline-derived CDR1 and CDR2 are LGHNA and YNFKEQ. The length of the CDR3 is 15 residues. Germline trimming cut 4 bases from V and 8 bases from J; bases unmatched to any gene: 10. The CDR3 DNA reads as TGTGCCAGCAGCCCGGACAGGGCGCGCCTGGACACCATATATTTT. Translated: CASSPDRARLDTIYF.

To note about this clonotype: This could be a read error, since a much larger clone is one nucleotide away. The J gene is TRBJ2-1, the V gene TRBV27, with 14 bases lining up with TRBD2. In germline, CDR1 is MNHEY, CDR2 SMNVEV (reference sequence). There are 17 residues in the CDR3. Losses at the gene ends were 5 bases for V and 7 bases for J; bases not matched to a gene: 10. The CDR3 reads CASSPLGTSGSGNEQFF. The CDR3 DNA reads TGTGCCAGCAGTCCCCTGGGGACTAGCGGGAGTGGGAATGAGCAGTTCTTC.

In regard to this clonotype: Being one base from a much bigger clone, this may be a read error. The genes are TRBV19 and TRBJ1-2; D remains unclear. This CDR3 is 10 amino acids long. V was cut by 11 bases and J by 5 bases, with 9 bases left in between. Germline V gene sequence: CDR1 LNHDA, CDR2 SQIVND (reference sequence). CDR3 sequence reads: CACGKYGYTF. The CDR3 DNA is TGTGCCTGTGGTAAATATGGCTACACCTTC.

A word on this clonotype: This clone may be a read error of a much larger clone one base away. The gene calls are TRBV7-3 and TRBJ1-2; D gene ambiguous. The V gene's germline CDR1 is SGHTA and CDR2 FQGTGA. This CDR3 comprises 13 residues. The CDR3 bases are TGTGCCAGCAGCGTGGAGGAAGGGCATGGCTACAGCTTC. Amino acids: CASSVEEGHGYSF.

At least ten counts were recorded for this clonotype. The chain employs TRBV11-2 and TRBJ2-7; D is ambiguous. The CDR3 contains 11 residues. The ends were cut back, 5 bases at V and 4 bases at J, with 6 bases in the middle. In germline, CDR1 is SGHAT, CDR2 FQNNGV. CDR3 residues: CASSLKYEQYF. The CDR3 nucleotides are TGTGCCAGCAGCCTCAAGTACGAGCAGTACTTC.

Many counts were recorded for this clonotype. The chain combines TRBV3-1 with TRBJ2-7; TRBD2 matches 14 bases. The CDR3 is 16 residues long. The germline V gene has CDR1 LGHDT and CDR2 YNNKEL (reference sequence). V gave up 4 bases and J gave up 0 bases; unmatched junction bases: 2. In DNA, the CDR3 is TGTGCCAGCAGCCGGACTAGCGGGGGGAGCTCCTACGAGCAGTACTTC. The encoded protein is CASSRTSGGSSYEQYF.

Remarks on this clonotype: A much larger clone differs from this one at a single base, so this may be a read error. The CDR3 reads CASSPRTGFGTTIYF. The CDR3 DNA follows: TGTGCCAGCAGTCCCAGGACAGGGTTTGGAACCACCATATATTTT. V gene TRBV27 combines with J gene TRBJ1-3, with TRBD1 matching over 8 bases. The CDR3 has 15 residues. Per germline, CDR1 MNHEY and CDR2 SMNVEV (reference sequence).

This rearrangement joins TRBV19 to TRBJ1-5, with D unresolved. Trimming left V 3 bases short and J 3 bases short, with 6 bases between. Per germline, CDR1 LNHDA and CDR2 SQIVND (reference sequence). CDR3 length: 13 residues. The chain's CDR3 is CASSMAINQPQHF. CDR3 nucleotide sequence: TGTGCCAGTAGTATGGCAATCAATCAGCCCCAGCATTTT.

Many counts were recorded for this clonotype. V usage is TRBV12-3 or TRBV12-4 and J usage is TRBJ2-7; 8 nucleotides match TRBD2. After removal of 7 bases from V and 4 bases from J, the junction contained 6 bases not matched to a gene. The CDR3 runs 13 residues. This chain's CDR3 is CASTRGGKYEQYF. CDR3 in DNA: TGTGCCAGCACCCGGGGGGGGAAATACGAGCAGTACTTC.

This clonotype was recorded many times. The chain employs TRBV20-1 and TRBJ2-7; D ambiguous. The CDR3 is made up of 11 amino acids. Between the trimmed V and J ends, which lost 6 bases and 0 bases, there was a span of 6 bases. The germline gives CDR1 DFQATT, CDR2 SNEGSKA (reference sequence). DNA for the CDR3: TGCAGTGCGCGGAGCTCCTACGAGCAGTACTTC. Its protein is CSARSSYEQYF.

This clonotype was seen repeatedly, ten times or more. CDR3 in DNA: TGCAGTGCGATGCCTACTAGCGGGAGGATATGGAACATTCAGTACTTC. It encodes CSAMPTSGRIWNIQYF. The rearrangement joins TRBV20-1 to TRBJ2-4; 12 nucleotides line up with TRBD2. The CDR3 contains 16 residues. CDR1 is DFQATT, CDR2 SNEGSKA, per germline (reference sequence). V lost 6 bases and J lost 7; bases outside the gene matches: 13.

This clonotype was detected ten times or more. DNA for the CDR3: TGTGCCAGCACTCCTACACAGGCGAACTATGGCTACACCTTC. Translating gives CASTPTQANYGYTF. The V call is TRBV6-1, the J call TRBJ1-2; the D gene is possibly TRBD1 (5 bases). The germline V gene has CDR1 MNHNS and CDR2 SASEGT. Trimming removed 7 bases at V and 2 bases at J, with 14 bases between. The CDR3 is 14 amino acids.

This clonotype was observed at least ten times. This rearrangement joins TRBV7-2 to TRBJ2-5; no firm D call. Per the germline V gene, CDR1 is SGHTA and CDR2 is FQGNSA. The V end was cut by 6 bases, the J end by 5 bases, with 7 bases between. This CDR3 comprises 11 residues. This chain's CDR3 is CASSSGETQYF. The CDR3 nucleotides read TGTGCCAGCAGTTCCGGGGAGACCCAGTACTTC.

A few counts support this clonotype. This chain links TRBV28 with TRBJ2-3; 7 nucleotides match TRBD2. Germline-derived CDR1 and CDR2 are MDHEN and SYDVKM. CDR3 length equals 15 residues. Trimming cost V 6 bases and J 2 bases; bases outside gene matches: 8. CDR3 sequence reads: CASRTSAKYTDTQYF. The CDR3 bases are TGTGCCAGCAGAACTAGCGCGAAGTACACAGATACGCAGTATTTT.

There are a few counts of this clonotype. The chain uses TRBV19 and TRBJ1-1; no definite D call. CDR1 and CDR2 from the germline V gene are LNHDA and SQIVND (reference sequence). The germline V and J ends were trimmed by 4 bases and 4 bases, with 7 bases remaining between them. The CDR3 runs 12 residues. The CDR3 reads CASSTGITEAFF. The CDR3 DNA is TGTGCCAGTAGTACCGGGATCACTGAAGCTTTCTTT.

This clonotype has only a few counts. V is TRBV6-1 and J is TRBJ1-5; the D gene is possibly TRBD1 (5 bases). This CDR3 spans 15 amino acids. Trimming removed 6 bases from V and 0 bases from J, with 12 bases in between. Germline V gene sequence: CDR1 MNHNS, CDR2 SASEGT. The CDR3 coding sequence is TGTGCCAGCAGCCCAGGGTCCCTTAGCAATCAGCCCCAGCATTTT. Translated, it gives CASSPGSLSNQPQHF.

This clonotype was counted many times. The V gene is TRBV20-1, the J gene TRBJ2-1; D remains ambiguous. V lost 6 bases and J lost 4, with 13 bases in between. This CDR3 is built from 13 residues. Germline V gives CDR1 DFQATT, CDR2 SNEGSKA (reference sequence). The CDR3 here is CSALYSRYNEQFF. CDR3 nucleotide sequence: TGCAGTGCCCTATATAGTCGGTACAATGAGCAGTTCTTC.

This clonotype was seen a handful of times. J is TRBJ2-4 and V is TRBV19; D not resolved. This CDR3 region has 16 residues. CDR1 LNHDA and CDR2 SQIVND come from the germline V gene (reference sequence). V was clipped by 3 bases and J by 0 bases, with 12 bases between them. The CDR3 is CASSIGQTLAKNIQYF. The CDR3 bases are TGTGCCAGTAGTATTGGCCAGACCCTAGCCAAAAACATTCAGTACTTC.

This clonotype was seen ten or more times. The CDR3, as DNA: TGTGCCAGCAGTGTGGGACAGGGGGAAGGGCATGAAAAACTGTTTTTT. It translates to CASSVGQGEGHEKLFF. The V and J genes are TRBV6-1 and TRBJ1-4, with 11 nucleotides matching TRBD1. The CDR3 has 16 amino acids. After removal of 4 bases from V and 6 bases from J, the junction contained 7 bases not matched to a gene. From germline, CDR1 is MNHNS and CDR2 SASEGT.

This clonotype has a count of ten or more. This chain's CDR3 is CATSDQAVSTQYF. CDR3 nucleotide sequence: TGTGCCACCAGTGATCAAGCCGTGTCTACGCAGTATTTT. The J gene is TRBJ2-3, the V gene TRBV24-1; D not resolved. V lost 3 bases and J 8 bases, leaving 11 bases between the germline ends. The length of the CDR3 is 13 residues. Germline V gives CDR1 KGHDR, CDR2 SFDVKD.